The next 10 T cell receptor beta chains were all read from a single sample in a study of breast tumors, draining lymph nodes, adjacent tissues. Axillary draining lymph nodes of breast cancer patients supplied the node samples. One entry per CDR3 protein, called by TCRdb with MiXCR from the multiplex PCR reads. The repertoire includes about 230,000 distinct CDR3 sequences, approximately 31% of them detected once, and 1.4% sits in the top ten. Sequenced input: axillary lymph node tissue. The receptors come from a female donor with breast cancer. Some clones in this sample may be carry-over from other donors' samples.

This clonotype was picked up one time. The gene calls are TRBV29-1 and TRBJ2-7; 8 bases align to TRBD1. V shed 7 bases and J 3 bases; nucleotides not matched to a gene: 8. The CDR3 has 13 amino acids. Germline CDR1 reads SQVTM; CDR2 reads ANQGSEA. CDR3 residues: CSEGQGSIYEQYF. As DNA, the CDR3 is TGCAGCGAAGGACAGGGTAGCATCTACGAGCAGTACTTC.

Many counts were recorded for this clonotype. This chain links TRBV7-9 with TRBJ2-5; D remains unclear. This CDR3 spans 14 amino acids. CDR1 is SEHNR and CDR2 is FQNEAQ in the germline V gene (reference sequence). V lost 5 bases to trimming and J lost 5 bases, with 15 bases between them. The CDR3 DNA sequence: TGTGCCAGCAGCCCCACAGAAGGGTGGGAGACCCAGTACTTC. Protein product: CASSPTEGWETQYF.

This clonotype was seen repeatedly, ten times or more. V usage is TRBV9 and J usage is TRBJ2-1; D tentatively fits TRBD1 or TRBD2 (5 bases each). Germline CDR1 is SGDLS and CDR2 is YYNGEE. The length of the CDR3 is 13 residues. Trimming took off 3 bases at V and 8 bases at J, with 12 bases between the two ends. The CDR3 sequence: CASSAWDGDEQFF. The CDR3 coding sequence is TGTGCCAGCAGCGCCTGGGACGGGGATGAGCAGTTCTTC.

The chain combines TRBV9 with TRBJ1-4; D possibly corresponds to TRBD1 (6 bases). Germline CDR1 SGDLS, CDR2 YYNGEE. V dropped 4 bases and J dropped 3 bases, with 16 bases sitting between them. The CDR3 has 16 amino acids. CDR3 sequence reads: CASSKQAGHSNEKLFF. CDR3 sequence (DNA): TGTGCCAGCAGCAAACAAGCGGGACACTCTAATGAAAAACTGTTTTTT. Complete variable domain (other parts from reference TRBV9 and TRBJ1-4): DSGVTQTPKHLITATGQRVTLRCSPRSGDLSVYWYQQSLDQGLQFLIQYYNGEERAKGNILERFSAQQFPDLHSELNLSSLELGDSALYFCASSKQAGHSNEKLFFGSGTQLSVL.

On this clonotype: Since the CDR3 does not end with the conserved phenylalanine or tryptophan, this likely comes from a read error. The chain employs TRBV5-5 and TRBJ1-2, with D maybe TRBD1 (5 bases). Trimming cost V 5 bases and J 7 bases, with 15 bases left between them. The germline V gene has CDR1 SGHKS and CDR2 YYEKEE (reference sequence). The CDR3 totals 13 residues. The CDR3 spells CASSARAAFGYTY. CDR3 sequence (DNA): TGTGCCAGCAGTGCCAGGGCGGCGTTTGGCTACACCTAC.

The chain uses TRBV5-1 and TRBJ1-4; 7 positions agree with TRBD1. Germline lookup yields CDR1 SGHRS and CDR2 YFSETQ. V dropped 0 bases and J dropped 11; count of bases not matched to a gene: 7. The CDR3 sequence is 14 residues long. CDR3 DNA sequence: TGCGCCAGCAGCTTGGACCGGGACAGTAGGAAACTGTTTTTT. Encoded protein: CASSLDRDSRKLFF.

This clonotype was found many times. The rearrangement joins TRBV6-1 to TRBJ2-3; 9 nucleotides align to TRBD1. CDR1 and CDR2 from the germline V gene are MNHNS and SASEGT. The CDR3 loop spans 15 amino acids. Trimming removed 7 bases from V and 6 bases from J; junction bases left unmatched: 11. CDR3 region: CASMRRTGVYDTQYF. CDR3 DNA: TGTGCCAGCATGCGAAGGACAGGGGTTTATGATACGCAGTATTTT.

The sample holds many counts of this clonotype. The chain carries TRBV12-3 or TRBV12-4 and TRBJ2-3; tentative D call: TRBD2 (8 bases). This CDR3 spans 13 amino acids. Trimming pared 9 bases from V and 6 bases from J, leaving 16 bases between. The CDR3 region has the DNA TGTGCCAGTAGCGGGACAGCGGGGGATACGCAGTATTTT. Residues: CASSGTAGDTQYF.

Ten or more counts support this clonotype. The chain carries TRBV20-1 and TRBJ1-3, with 8 positions matching TRBD1. CDR1 and CDR2 (germline): DFQATT, SNEGSKA (reference sequence). The CDR3 consists of 17 residues. Germline trimming cut 3 bases from V and 0 bases from J; bases unmatched to any gene: 10. CDR3 DNA sequence: TGCAGTGCTAGGCCTTTTCAGGGGGCATTCTCTGGAAACACCATATATTTT. Amino acids: CSARPFQGAFSGNTIYF.

In this sample, this clonotype turned up many times. The genes are TRBV6-5 and TRBJ2-7; D call uncertain. V lost 0 bases, J lost 9 bases, and 6 bases lay in between. This CDR3 has 11 residues. Per germline, CDR1 MNHEY and CDR2 SVGAGI. As DNA, the CDR3 is TGTGCCAGCAGTTACTCCAGCGTGCAGTACTTC. Encoded protein: CASSYSSVQYF.